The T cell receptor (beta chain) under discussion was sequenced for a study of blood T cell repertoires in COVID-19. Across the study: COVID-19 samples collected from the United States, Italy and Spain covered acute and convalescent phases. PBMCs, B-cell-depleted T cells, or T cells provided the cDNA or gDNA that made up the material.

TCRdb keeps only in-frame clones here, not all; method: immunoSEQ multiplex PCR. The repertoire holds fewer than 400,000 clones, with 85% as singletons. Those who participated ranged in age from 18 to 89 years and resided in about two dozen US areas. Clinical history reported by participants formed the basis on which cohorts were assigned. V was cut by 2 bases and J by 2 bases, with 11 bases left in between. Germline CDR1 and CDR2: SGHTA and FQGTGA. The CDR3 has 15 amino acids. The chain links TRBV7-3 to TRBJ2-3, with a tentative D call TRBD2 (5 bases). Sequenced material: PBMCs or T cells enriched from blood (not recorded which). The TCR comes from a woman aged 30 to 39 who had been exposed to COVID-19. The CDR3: CASSLEPSTTDTQYF. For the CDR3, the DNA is TGTGCCAGCAGCTTAGAGCCTAGCACCACAGATACGCAGTATTTT. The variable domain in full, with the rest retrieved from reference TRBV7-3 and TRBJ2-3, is GAGVSQTPSNKVTEKGKYVELRCDPISGHTALYWYRQSLGQGPEFLIYFQGTGAADDSGLPNDRFFAVRPEGSVSTLKIQRTERGDSAVYLCASSLEPSTTDTQYFGPGTRLTVL.